The rows below give T cell receptor beta chains drawn from one sample of a study of blood T cell repertoires in COVID-19. Sequenced by immunoSEQ multiplex PCR; TCRdb stores in-frame clones only, minus some. The table records 90,000 to 150,000 clones, just under 90% of them present only once. The sample consisted of peripheral blood. The receptor source for this set is a woman aged 45-65 years with acute or convalescent COVID-19. Each CDR3 is given with its conserved first and last residue. The D gene is left open where the match is weak. The listing skips clone size in some rows; elsewhere it reads once, few, many or a size class.

clone size	V gene	J gene	D gene	CDR3 protein	CDR3 DNA
NA	TRBV5-1	TRBJ2-1	TRBD2	CASRTSGDSYNEQFF	TGCGCCAGCAGGACTAGCGGGGATTCCTACAATGAGCAGTTCTTC
NA	TRBV5-8	TRBJ2-3	TRBD2	CASSLGLAGRGDTQYF	TGTGCCAGCAGCTTGGGACTAGCGGGGCGTGGGGATACGCAGTATTTT
once	TRBV18	TRBJ2-1	TRBD2	CASSPGGINEQFF	TGTGCCAGCTCACCGGGAGGGATCAATGAGCAGTTCTTC
NA	TRBV10-3	TRBJ2-7	NA	CAISDGLLSYEQYF	TGTGCCATCAGTGATGGGCTCTTAAGCTACGAGCAGTACTTC
NA	TRBV29-1	TRBJ1-1	NA	CSVAARLNTEAFF	TGCAGCGTCGCTGCCAGGTTGAACACTGAAGCTTTCTTT
NA	TRBV7-2	TRBJ2-2	TRBD2	CASSSRLAGFTGELFF	TGTGCCAGCAGCTCCAGACTAGCGGGGTTCACCGGGGAGCTGTTTTTT
NA	TRBV6-2/TRBV6-3	TRBJ2-1	NA	CASSSVSLFPSYNEQFF	TGTGCCAGCAGTTCCGTCTCTCTGTTCCCCTCCTACAATGAGCAGTTCTTC
NA	TRBV4-3	TRBJ1-4	TRBD1	CASSQVLQGARTGEKLFF	TGCGCCAGCAGCCAGGTATTACAGGGGGCGCGAACTGGTGAAAAACTGTTTTTT
NA	TRBV10-1	TRBJ2-3	NA	CASSESSSRGRDTQYF	TGCGCCAGCAGTGAGTCAAGCTCACGAGGGAGAGATACGCAGTATTTT
NA	TRBV11-3	TRBJ2-1	NA	CASSGGGGEQFF	TGTGCCAGCAGCGGAGGGGGGGGTGAGCAGTTCTTC
NA	TRBV18	TRBJ2-5	TRBD1	CASSRNEGQGKETQYF	TGTGCCAGCTCCCGCAATGAAGGACAGGGAAAAGAGACCCAGTACTTC
NA	TRBV6-5	TRBJ1-5	TRBD1	CASSYRTGESNQPQHF	TGTGCCAGCAGTTACCGGACAGGGGAGAGCAATCAGCCCCAGCATTTT
few	TRBV12-2	TRBJ1-2	NA	CASRLVPGTGGDGYTF	TGTGCAAGTCGCTTAGTACCCGGGACAGGGGGCGACGGCTACACCTTC
NA	TRBV5-1	TRBJ2-3	NA	CASSFGLASTDTQYF	TGCGCCAGCAGCTTTGGTCTAGCTAGCACAGATACGCAGTATTTT
NA	TRBV19	TRBJ2-4	TRBD2	CASLSTSGRTKNIQYF	TGTGCCAGCCTCTCCACTAGCGGGAGGACCAAAAACATTCAGTACTTC
once	TRBV12-3/TRBV12-4	TRBJ1-4	NA	CATGHIDEKLFF	TGTGCCACCGGACACATCGATGAAAAACTGTTTTTT
NA	TRBV19	TRBJ2-7	TRBD1	CATSGAMGTVSYEQYF	TGTGCCACCTCCGGGGCCATGGGGACAGTCTCCTACGAGCAGTACTTC
once	TRBV10-3	TRBJ2-3	NA	CAISGGDTGLARDTQYF	TGTGCCATCAGTGGAGGGGACACCGGACTGGCCAGGGATACGCAGTATTTT
NA	TRBV18	TRBJ1-2	NA	CASSGTDWYDYTF	TGTGCCAGCTCAGGAACAGATTGGTATGACTACACCTTC
NA	TRBV5-5	TRBJ1-2	NA	CASSLYEKRGYTF	TGTGCCAGCAGCTTGTATGAGAAGCGAGGCTACACCTTC
NA	TRBV2	TRBJ1-1	NA	CASSLQGRNTEAFF	TGTGCCAGCAGTCTTCAGGGGAGAAACACTGAAGCTTTCTTT
NA	TRBV30	TRBJ1-1	TRBD1	CAWSQGTGPNQAFF	TGTGCCTGGAGCCAAGGGACAGGCCCGAACCAGGCTTTCTTT
NA	TRBV7-8	TRBJ2-7	TRBD2	CASSLPRGGGTYEQYF	TGTGCCAGCAGCTTACCTCGGGGCGGGGGTACCTACGAGCAGTACTTC
NA	TRBV5-1	TRBJ1-1	NA	CASSLGGRPNTEAFF	TGCGCCAGCAGCTTGGGTGGCAGGCCGAACACTGAAGCTTTCTTT
NA	TRBV29-1	TRBJ1-2	TRBD1	CSVTLQGKGYGYTF	TGCAGCGTTACACTACAGGGGAAGGGGTATGGCTACACCTTC
NA	TRBV7-9	TRBJ2-6	NA	CASSLAASGANVLTF	TGTGCCAGCAGCTTAGCGGCATCTGGGGCCAACGTCCTGACTTTC
NA	TRBV6-5	TRBJ1-3	TRBD1	CASRDREDTIYF	TGTGCCAGCAGGGACAGGGAAGACACCATATATTTT
once	TRBV29-1	TRBJ1-5	NA	CSVEFARDQPQHF	TGCAGCGTTGAGTTCGCGAGGGATCAGCCCCAGCATTTT
few	TRBV6-1	TRBJ2-5	TRBD2	CASSETSGRFQETQYF	TGTGCCAGCAGTGAGACTAGCGGGAGGTTCCAAGAGACCCAGTACTTC
NA	TRBV5-8	TRBJ1-5	NA	CASSLGTGTQPQHF	TGTGCCAGCAGCTTGGGAACAGGGACACAGCCCCAGCATTTT
NA	TRBV30	TRBJ2-3	NA	CAWSFGLLKDTQYF	TGTGCCTGGAGTTTTGGGCTCCTTAAAGATACGCAGTATTTT
NA	TRBV19	TRBJ2-7	TRBD1	CASSTGTGPYEQYF	TGTGCCAGTAGTACCGGGACAGGGCCCTACGAGCAGTACTTC
NA	TRBV7-2	TRBJ1-2	TRBD1	CASSIQGATNYGYTF	TGTGCCAGCAGCATCCAGGGGGCTACTAACTATGGCTACACCTTC
NA	TRBV2	TRBJ1-6	NA	CASRSSRSSNSPLHF	TGTGCCAGCAGGTCCTCGCGGAGTTCCAATTCACCCCTCCACTTT
NA	TRBV6-6	TRBJ1-2	NA	CASSSLWGDYGYTF	TGTGCCAGCAGTTCCCTGTGGGGCGACTATGGCTACACCTTC
NA	TRBV2	TRBJ1-6	TRBD1	CASSGQGNSPLHF	TGTGCCAGCAGTGGACAGGGAAATTCACCCCTCCACTTT
NA	TRBV6-5	TRBJ1-1	NA	CASSYILNTEAFF	TGTGCCAGCAGTTACATCTTGAACACTGAAGCTTTCTTT
NA	TRBV5-8	TRBJ1-1	NA	CASSSRNTEAFF	TGTGCCAGCAGCTCCAGGAACACTGAAGCTTTCTTT
NA	TRBV7-9	TRBJ2-5	TRBD1	CASSPKYPDRGQETQYF	TGTGCCAGCAGCCCGAAGTATCCAGACAGGGGTCAAGAGACCCAGTACTTC
NA	TRBV5-1	TRBJ1-6	NA	CASSFDRSQGNSPLHF	TGCGCCAGCAGCTTTGACAGAAGCCAGGGTAATTCACCCCTCCACTTT
NA	TRBV5-6	TRBJ2-3	TRBD1	CASSHYRGEQYF	TGTGCCAGCAGTCACTACAGGGGGGAGCAGTATTTT
once	TRBV29-1	TRBJ1-1	NA	CSAQNTEAFF	TGCAGCGCGCAGAACACTGAAGCTTTCTTT
NA	TRBV2	TRBJ2-2	NA	CASKPANGELFF	TGTGCCAGCAAGCCAGCGAACGGGGAGCTGTTTTTT
NA	TRBV12-3/TRBV12-4	TRBJ1-2	NA	CASSRGEGYGYTF	TGTGCCAGCAGTCGGGGGGAGGGCTATGGCTACACCTTC
NA	TRBV24-1	TRBJ1-5	NA	CATSESEGFDQPQHF	TGTGCCACCAGTGAATCGGAGGGCTTCGATCAGCCCCAGCATTTT
NA	TRBV11-2	TRBJ1-2	TRBD1	CASSLVTGGWSGYTF	TGTGCCAGCAGCTTAGTAACAGGGGGCTGGTCTGGCTACACCTTC
NA	TRBV2	TRBJ2-7	NA	CASSETGRRPSYEQYF	TGTGCCAGCAGTGAAACAGGTCGCAGGCCCTCCTACGAGCAGTACTTC
NA	TRBV6-2/TRBV6-3	TRBJ1-6	NA	CASSYSKGGESPDNSPLHF	TGTGCCAGCAGTTACTCGAAAGGAGGGGAATCCCCTGATAATTCACCCCTCCACTTT
NA	TRBV7-2	TRBJ1-6	NA	CASSRAPQALYNSPLHF	TGTGCCAGCAGCCGCGCCCCCCAGGCCCTGTATAATTCACCCCTCCACTTT
once	TRBV6-1	TRBJ1-2	NA	CASSEQRNYGYTF	TGTGCCAGCAGTGAACAGCGAAACTATGGCTACACCTTC
NA	TRBV7-2	TRBJ2-5	NA	CASTPERLGGTQYF	TGTGCCAGCACCCCAGAGAGGTTAGGGGGGACCCAGTACTTC
NA	TRBV6-2/TRBV6-3	TRBJ1-2	TRBD1	CASSYSTGVNYGYTF	TGTGCCAGCAGTTACTCGACAGGGGTTAACTATGGCTACACCTTC
NA	TRBV11-3	TRBJ1-1	NA	CASSSEGREAFF	TGTGCCAGCAGTTCTGAGGGCAGGGAAGCTTTCTTT
NA	TRBV29-1	TRBJ2-7	NA	CSVADSSYEQYF	TGCAGCGTGGCGGACAGCTCCTACGAGCAGTACTTC
NA	TRBV18	TRBJ2-7	NA	CASSPGQGNWQYF	TGTGCCAGCTCACCAGGGCAGGGTAATTGGCAGTACTTC